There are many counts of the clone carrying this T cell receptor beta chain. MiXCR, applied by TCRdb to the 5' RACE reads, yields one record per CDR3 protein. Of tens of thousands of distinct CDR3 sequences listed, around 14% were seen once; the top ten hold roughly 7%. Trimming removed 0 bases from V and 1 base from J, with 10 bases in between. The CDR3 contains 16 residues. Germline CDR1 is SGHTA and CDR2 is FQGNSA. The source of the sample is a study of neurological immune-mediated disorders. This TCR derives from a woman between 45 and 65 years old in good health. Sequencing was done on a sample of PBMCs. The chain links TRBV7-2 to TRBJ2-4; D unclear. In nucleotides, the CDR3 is TGTGCCAGCAGCTTAGCCCCAATGGGGGCCAAAAACATTCAGTACTTC. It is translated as CASSLAPMGAKNIQYF. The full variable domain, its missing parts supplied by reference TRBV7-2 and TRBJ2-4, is GAGVSQSPSNKVTEKGKDVELRCDPISGHTALYWYRQSLGQGLEFLIYFQGNSAPDKSGLPSDRFSAERTGGSVSTLTIQRTQQEDSAVYLCASSLAPMGAKNIQYFGAGTRLSVL.